This T cell receptor (beta chain) derives from a study of CXCR3-negative and CXCR3-positive naive CD8 T cells. Study-wide results and limits: TRBV-TRBJ usage matched between naive CXCR3-negative and CXCR3-positive cells but not between memory cells.

The CDR3 runs 15 residues. Germline V CDR1 and CDR2: MNHEY, SVGAGI. With UMI labels, 5' RACE was used to prepare the TRB cDNA libraries. TCRdb reprocessed the 5' RACE reads, keeping one entry per CDR3 protein, no DNA. The repertoire table contains about 40,000 distinct CDR3 sequences. About this clonotype itself: Its specificity is unknown.

This sequence joins TRBV6-5 and TRBJ2-7; TCRdb reports TRBD1, a call that lacks DNA to check it against. Sequences were obtained from memory CD8+ T cells from blood. The clonotype comes from a human donor in good health. Some clones in this sample may be carry-over from other donors' samples. CDR3 region: CASSTTGQGGDEQYF.